This T cell receptor beta chain was retrieved from a study of cytomegalovirus exposure and HLA in healthy donors. As to this clone: Relative to the germline gene, one junction end is altered; a read error may explain this.

Only in-frame clones appear in the TCRdb table, and some are missing; sequencing was by immunoSEQ multiplex PCR. The sample yields roughly 270,000 clones, roughly 90% seen once. The CDR3 runs to 16 residues. Germline V gene data show CDR1 as SGHVS and CDR2 as FNYEAQ. This clonotype was obtained from a woman between 18 and 29 years old in good health and CMV-seronegative. The V call is TRBV7-6, the J call TRBJ2-1; TRBD2 aligns across 9 bases. Sequences were obtained from PBMCs. The CDR3 reads CASSLAAGGSHNEQFF. DNA of the CDR3: TGTGCCAGCAGCTTAGCAGCGGGAGGCTCCCACAATGAGCAGTTCTTC. The variable domain in full, completed from reference TRBV7-6 and TRBJ2-1, reads GAGVSQSPRYKVTKRGQDVALRCDPISGHVSLYWYRQALGQGPEFLTYFNYEAQQDKSGLPNDRFSAERPEGSISTLTIQRTEQRDSAMYRCASSLAAGGSHNEQFFGPGTRLTVL.